These T cell receptor beta chains were read from a single sample in a study of blood T cell repertoires in COVID-19. Assay: immunoSEQ multiplex PCR; the TCRdb copy retains only in-frame clones and omits some. The sample shows 100,000 to 150,000 clones, roughly 89% of them seen only once. Sequenced: PBMCs or T cells enriched from blood (not recorded which). The receptor source for this set is a woman aged 25 to 39 who had recovered from COVID-19. Each CDR3 is given with its conserved first and last residue. The order of the fields is J gene, D gene, clone size, V gene, CDR3 DNA, CDR3 protein. D genes are given only for firm matches. Expanded clones get a size class; other rows say once, few or many, or leave the size out.

>TRBJ1-1|NA|NA|TRBV7-9
TGTGCCAGCAGCTTACAGAACACTGAAGCTTTCTTT
CASSLQNTEAFF
>TRBJ2-1|NA|NA|TRBV30
TGTGCCTTTGGACAAGTAGATGAGCAGTTCTTC
CAFGQVDEQFF
>TRBJ2-1|NA|NA|TRBV5-1
TGCGCCAGCAGCCCCCGGGGCGACAGGTACAATGAGCAGTTCTTC
CASSPRGDRYNEQFF
>TRBJ1-2|TRBD1|NA|TRBV15
TGTGCCACCAGCAGAGGGGGACAGGGGGCGATCTATGGCTACACCTTC
CATSRGGQGAIYGYTF
>TRBJ1-3|NA|once|TRBV7-6
TGTGCCAGCAGCCCTTACGAGGGAAACACCATATATTTT
CASSPYEGNTIYF
>TRBJ1-4|NA|NA|TRBV7-8
TGTGCCAGCAGGTCGAAGGGGGGGCCGCGGGAAAAACTGTTTTTT
CASRSKGGPREKLFF
>TRBJ2-2|NA|NA|TRBV16
TGTGCCAGCAGCCAAGTTAGAGCCGGGGAGCTGTTTTTT
CASSQVRAGELFF
>TRBJ1-1|NA|NA|TRBV9
TGTGCCAGCAGCGTAGCCAGGGCGAACACTGAAGCTTTCTTT
CASSVARANTEAFF
>TRBJ2-3|TRBD2|NA|TRBV30
TGTGCCTGGAGCGCTAGCGGGAGAACAGATACGCAGTATTTT
CAWSASGRTDTQYF
>TRBJ1-4|TRBD1|NA|TRBV2
TGTGCCAGCAGTGCACCCGGGACAGGGGCAACTAATGAAAAACTGTTTTTT
CASSAPGTGATNEKLFF
>TRBJ2-2|NA|NA|TRBV7-9
TGTGCCAGCAGCTTCGTCGCGGGACAGAGCACCGGGGAGCTGTTTTTT
CASSFVAGQSTGELFF
>TRBJ2-7|TRBD2|NA|TRBV3-1/TRBV3-2
TGTGCCAGCAGCCAAGATCCGGCTAGCGGGCATCCACCTAGCTCCTACGAGCAGTACTTC
CASSQDPASGHPPSSYEQYF
>TRBJ2-5|TRBD2|NA|TRBV7-8
TGTGCCAGCAGCGCTCCCCTAGCGGGAGGAGGGGAGACCCAGTACTTC
CASSAPLAGGGETQYF
>TRBJ2-6|TRBD1|NA|TRBV28
TGTGCCAGCAGTCTCCTGGGGACAGGGGGGGTCCTGACTTTC
CASSLLGTGGVLTF
>TRBJ2-7|NA|NA|TRBV5-3
TGTGCCAGAAGCTTTGGACTTCGAATTTACGAGCAGTACTTC
CARSFGLRIYEQYF
>TRBJ1-6|NA|NA|TRBV6-4
TGTGCCAGCAGTGACAGAGACTCCAATTCACCCCTCCACTTT
CASSDRDSNSPLHF
>TRBJ1-2|NA|NA|TRBV4-1
TGCGCCAGCAGCCAAGGGGACGGGACTTATGGCTACACCTTC
CASSQGDGTYGYTF
>TRBJ1-6|TRBD1|NA|TRBV6-6
TGTGCCAGCAGTTACCACCGACAGGGGAGTAGTTCACCCCTCCACTTT
CASSYHRQGSSSPLHF
>TRBJ2-7|NA|NA|TRBV28
TGTGCCAGCAGTTATAGGGAGGTCTCCTACGAGCAGTACTTC
CASSYREVSYEQYF
>TRBJ2-3|TRBD1|NA|TRBV23-1
TGCGCCAGCAGTCAATCGAGGGACAGGGGAAGAGATACGCAGTATTTT
CASSQSRDRGRDTQYF
>TRBJ2-1|TRBD2|NA|TRBV7-2
TGTGCCAGCAGCCATGACGGGACTAGCGGGAGAAGTGAGCAGTTCTTC
CASSHDGTSGRSEQFF
>TRBJ2-7|NA|NA|TRBV5-5
TGTGCCAGCAGCTTAAAAGGCGCGGGGTACGGCGAGCAGTACTTC
CASSLKGAGYGEQYF
>TRBJ2-3|TRBD2|NA|TRBV5-1
TGCGCCAGCAGCTTCGGACTAGATCGGGCTACGCAGTATTTT
CASSFGLDRATQYF
>TRBJ1-3|TRBD1|NA|TRBV30
TGTGCCTGGGGACAGGGGGGCACTGGAAACACCATATATTTT
CAWGQGGTGNTIYF
>TRBJ2-3|NA|NA|TRBV5-6
TGTGCCAGCAGCTACCGAGGAAGCACAGATACGCAGTATTTT
CASSYRGSTDTQYF
>TRBJ1-2|TRBD1|few|TRBV9
TGTGCCAGCAGCGGCACAGGGGTCTATGGCTACACCTTC
CASSGTGVYGYTF
>TRBJ2-7|NA|NA|TRBV3-1/TRBV3-2
TGTGCCAGCAGCCAATCGACTACCAGCTACGAGCAGTACTTC
CASSQSTTSYEQYF
>TRBJ2-3|TRBD1|NA|TRBV15
TGTGCCACCAGCAGAACTCTCACAGGGGGTAGCACAGATACGCAGTATTTT
CATSRTLTGGSTDTQYF